These 29 T cell receptor beta chains originate from one sample sequenced in a study of CD8+CD57+ T cells in acquired aplastic anemia. Template material for TCR beta VDJ and CDR3 profiling consisted of genomic DNA. TCRdb re-derived calls from the reads in MiXCR, one entry per CDR3 protein. Of just over 400,000 distinct CDR3 sequences listed, about two thirds are singletons. The sample comprised sorted CD4+, CD8+, or CD8+CD57+ T cells (not recorded which) from PBMCs. The receptors stem from a human donor in good health, serving as a control.

This rearrangement joins TRBV20-1 to TRBJ2-3; D is unresolved. Germline V gene lookup returns CDR1 DFQATT and CDR2 SNEGSKA (reference sequence). This CDR3 region has 14 residues. The V end lost 2 bases, the J end lost 7 bases, and 16 bases lay between the germline ends. CDR3 DNA: TGCAGTGCTAGACCGTTGGCGTCTAACTATACGCAGTATTTT. Amino acid sequence: CSARPLASNYTQYF.

This clonotype was seen many times. The gene calls are TRBV5-6 and TRBJ2-1; D possibly corresponds to TRBD1 (7 bases). The CDR3 covers 16 residues. Trimming removed 1 base at V and 1 base at J, with 12 bases between. The V gene's germline CDR1 is SGHDT and CDR2 YYEEEE. As DNA, the CDR3 is TGTGCCAGCAGCTTGCAACAGGGGAGGTCCTACAATGAGCAGTTCTTC. Protein product: CASSLQQGRSYNEQFF.

This clonotype was counted once. Mismatch with germline at one junction end may stem from a read error. The rearrangement joins TRBV7-8 to TRBJ1-6; D gene unclear. CDR3 length: 12 residues. The germline V gene has CDR1 SGHVS and CDR2 FQNEAQ. CDR3 coding DNA: TGTGCCAGCAGTAGATATGTCGCACCCCTCCTCTTT. Translated, it gives CASSRYVAPLLF.

The V gene is TRBV9, the J gene TRBJ1-2, with a possible D match to TRBD1 (6 bases). The CDR3 has 13 amino acids. Per germline, CDR1 SGDLS and CDR2 YYNGEE. V lost 4 bases and J 14 bases, leaving 21 bases between the germline ends. The CDR3 coding sequence is TGTGCCAGCAGCCTTGGGGGGCACACTGGATCTACCTTC. Translating gives CASSLGGHTGSTF. Based on the CDR3 plus reference TRBV9 and TRBJ1-2, the full variable domain is DSGVTQTPKHLITATGQRVTLRCSPRSGDLSVYWYQQSLDQGLQFLIQYYNGEERAKGNILERFSAQQFPDLHSELNLSSLELGDSALYFCASSLGGHTGSTFGSGTRLTVV.

A note on this clonotype: The germline gene is not matched at one end of the junction; a read error may be the cause. V gene TRBV29-1 combines with J gene TRBJ2-7, with TRBD2 matching 9 bases. Looked up from germline, CDR1 is SQVTM and CDR2 is ANQGSEA. This CDR3 contains 14 residues. CDR3 amino acids: CSVERAGGSYERYF. CDR3 nucleotide sequence: TGCAGCGTTGAGAGAGCGGGGGGTTCCTACGAGCGGTACTTC.

This clonotype was detected many times. The chain uses TRBV12-3 or TRBV12-4 and TRBJ1-2; TRBD1 aligns across 10 bases. The CDR3 runs 14 residues. V lost 6 bases to trimming and J lost 8 bases; unmatched junction nucleotides: 9. The CDR3 coding sequence is TGTGCCAGCAGGATCTGGGGACAGGGGAAGGGCTACACCTTC. It yields the protein CASRIWGQGKGYTF.

As regards this clonotype: Compared with germline, one end of the junction differs, possibly owing to a read error. The genes are TRBV7-2 and TRBJ1-4; no firm D call. CDR1 is SGHTA, CDR2 FQGNSA, per germline. The CDR3 sequence is 12 residues long. The CDR3 DNA sequence: TGTGCCAGCAGAAGTCGGGAGGGAAACCTGTTTTTC. Protein product: CASRSREGNLFF.

This clonotype has just a few counts. This chain connects TRBV27 to TRBJ1-2; D is perhaps TRBD1 (6 bases). This CDR3 is 13 amino acids long. Trimming pared 6 bases from V and 6 bases from J, leaving 14 bases between. Germline V gene lookup returns CDR1 MNHEY and CDR2 SMNVEV (reference sequence). CDR3 region: CASRAGARNGYTF. The DNA for the CDR3 is TGTGCCAGCAGGGCAGGGGCTAGGAATGGCTACACCTTC.

The V call is TRBV10-3, the J call TRBJ2-3; 10 nucleotides line up with TRBD2. Germline V CDR1 and CDR2: ENHRY, SYGVKD. The CDR3 loop spans 14 amino acids. Unmatched junction bases numbered 6, after V lost 8 bases and J lost 4 bases. The CDR3: CAIQRGGGADTQYF. The CDR3 DNA reads as TGTGCCATCCAGCGGGGGGGGGGCGCAGATACGCAGTATTTT.

The chain joins TRBV5-6 to TRBJ1-5; D remains ambiguous. The CDR3 has 14 amino acids. V was clipped by 5 bases and J by 4 bases, with 13 bases between them. Germline assignment: CDR1 SGHDT and CDR2 YYEEEE. CDR3 DNA: TGTGCCAGCAGTTCAACGCGGGGAAATCAGCCCCAGCATTTT. Translated: CASSSTRGNQPQHF. The full variable domain, with the rest looked up from reference TRBV5-6 and TRBJ1-5, is DAGVTQSPTHLIKTRGQQVTLRCSPKSGHDTVSWYQQALGQGPQFIFQYYEEEERQRGNFPDRFSGHQFPNYSSELNVNALLLGDSALYLCASSSTRGNQPQHFGDGTRLSIL.

This clonotype was counted ten times or more. The rearrangement joins TRBV5-1 to TRBJ2-5; 8 nucleotides line up with TRBD1. Germline V lookup: CDR1 SGHRS, CDR2 YFSETQ. The CDR3 extends over 15 amino acids. The junction had 10 bases not matched to a gene; V was cut back by 4 bases and J by 5 bases. CDR3 DNA: TGCGCCAGCAGCCTCCGGACAGGGCATAGTGAGACCCAGTACTTC. As protein: CASSLRTGHSETQYF.

This clonotype turned up a few times. Possible read error: a much larger clone is one base away. The chain uses TRBV7-2 and TRBJ2-2; tentatively, D is TRBD1 (5 bases). V was trimmed by 7 bases and J by 6 bases, leaving 12 bases between them. CDR3 length equals 13 residues. Germline CDR1 reads SGHTA; CDR2 reads FQGNSA. CDR3 residues: CASNGRAPGELFF. Here the CDR3 DNA reads TGTGCCAGCAACGGCAGGGCCCCCGGGGAGCTGTTTTTT.

The gene calls are TRBV4-2 and TRBJ2-3; TRBD2 is a possible D gene (5 bases). Germline-derived CDR1 and CDR2 are LGHNA and YNFKEQ. CDR3 size: 16 residues. V dropped 7 bases and J dropped 0 bases, with 17 bases sitting between them. The CDR3 is CASTPWGDTSTDTQYF. The CDR3, as DNA: TGTGCCAGCACCCCCTGGGGAGACACCAGCACAGATACGCAGTATTTT.

This sequence joins TRBV7-9 and TRBJ1-1; weak D call: TRBD1 (5 bases). Trimming left V 2 bases short and J 14 bases short, with 24 bases between. The CDR3 has 15 amino acids. CDR1 SEHNR and CDR2 FQNEAQ come from the germline V gene (reference sequence). The CDR3 DNA reads as TGTGCCAGCAGCTTAACGAGGGGCGGGAACAATGAGCAGTTCTTT. Its translation is CASSLTRGGNNEQFF.

Of note for this clonotype: Given the absence of the conserved phenylalanine or tryptophan at the CDR3 end, a read error is likely. The DNA is left out, because the CDR3 cannot be placed on it with certainty; the CDR3 is given as TCRdb lists it. The chain combines TRBV10-3 with TRBJ1-1; the table's TRBD1 call for D was not verified on the DNA. CDR1 ENHRY and CDR2 SYGVKD come from the germline V gene. Inclusive of both ends, the CDR3 amounts to 17 amino acids. The CDR3 loop is CAISGSGSLTMSSSSGQ.

This clonotype was recorded many times. V usage is TRBV5-8 and J usage is TRBJ1-6; TRBD1 matches 9 bases. Germline-derived CDR1 and CDR2 are SGHTS and YDEGEE. The CDR3 has 16 residues. V lost 4 bases, J lost 11 bases, and 13 bases stayed unmatched. Here the CDR3 DNA reads TGTGCCAGCAGCCAAAGAACCGGGACAGGGAACCCACCCCTCCACTTT. This translates into CASSQRTGTGNPPLHF. Filled out from reference TRBV5-8 and TRBJ1-6, the complete variable domain reads EAGVTQSPTHLIKTRGQQATLRCSPISGHTSVYWYQQALGLGLQFLLWYDEGEERNRGNFPPRFSGRQFPNYSSELNVNALELEDSALYLCASSQRTGTGNPPLHFGNGTRLTVT.

A remark on this clonotype: One end of the junction is discordant with germline, which a read error may explain. J is TRBJ2-1 and V is TRBV10-3; D might be TRBD2 (6 bases). The CDR3 loop spans 16 amino acids. The germline CDR1 and CDR2 sequences are ENHRY and SYGVKD. In nucleotides, the CDR3 is TGTGCCAGCAGTGACTTCGGTCGCGGGGCCCTCAATGAGCAGTTCTTC. Its protein product is CASSDFGRGALNEQFF.

This chain connects TRBV5-4 to TRBJ2-2; D call uncertain. V gave up 0 bases and J gave up 6 bases, with 6 bases separating them. This CDR3 comprises 13 residues. The V gene's germline CDR1 is SGHNT and CDR2 YYREEE (reference sequence). The CDR3 is CASSLADPGELFF. The DNA for the CDR3 is TGTGCCAGCAGCTTGGCAGACCCCGGGGAGCTGTTTTTT. The full variable domain, in which reference TRBV5-4 and TRBJ2-2 provide the parts outside the CDR3, is ETGVTQSPTHLIKTRGQQVTLRCSSQSGHNTVSWYQQALGQGPQFIFQYYREEENGRGNFPPRFSGLQFPNYSSELNVNALELDDSALYLCASSLADPGELFFGEGSRLTVL.

The chain uses TRBV3-1 and TRBJ2-7; D not certain. The CDR3 spans 12 residues. The germline V gene has CDR1 LGHDT and CDR2 YNNKEL (reference sequence). This chain's CDR3 is CAVFPTRGVQYF. In DNA form, the CDR3 reads TGTGCAGTGTTCCCGACACGCGGCGTGCAGTACTTC.

The J gene is TRBJ1-1, the V gene TRBV7-2; 8 nucleotides agree with TRBD1. Unmatched junction bases numbered 16, after V lost 2 bases and J lost 14 bases. CDR1 is SGHTA and CDR2 is FQGNSA in the germline V gene. This CDR3 region has 15 residues. The CDR3 sequence is CASSLRQGSNQHQFF. The DNA for the CDR3 is TGTGCCAGCAGCTTAAGACAGGGGAGCAATCAGCACCAGTTCTTT.

The V call is TRBV7-4, the J call TRBJ2-7; D might be TRBD2 (5 bases). This CDR3 has 15 amino acids. CDR1 SGHVT and CDR2 SQSDAQ come from the germline V gene. Between the trimmed V and J ends, which lost 6 bases and 13 bases, there was a span of 28 bases. DNA of the CDR3: TGTGCCAGCAGTCGAGAGGGAGTCTTACCCCACCACCATTACTTC. Protein product: CASSREGVLPHHHYF.

Points on this clonotype: One end of the junction fails to match germline, which may point to a read error. The chain combines TRBV15 with TRBJ2-1; TRBD2 agrees at 8 bases. This CDR3 is 17 amino acids long. In germline, CDR1 is LNHNV, CDR2 YYDKDF (reference sequence). The CDR3 here is CASSPRIRAGGYNGQFF. The DNA of the CDR3 is TGTGCCAGCAGCCCAAGGATCCGGGCGGGGGGTTACAATGGGCAGTTCTTC. The variable domain in full, completed from reference TRBV15 and TRBJ2-1, reads DAMVIQNPRYQVTQFGKPVTLSCSQTLNHNVMYWYQQKSSQAPKLLFHYYDKDFNNEADTPDNFQSRRPNTSFCFLDIRSPGLGDTAMYLCASSPRIRAGGYNGQFFGPGTRLTVL.

This chain connects TRBV19 to TRBJ1-5; no clear D gene. V lost 7 bases, J lost 15 bases, and 34 bases lay in between. The germline V gene encodes CDR1 LNHDA and CDR2 SQIVND (reference sequence). This CDR3 contains 17 residues. In DNA, the CDR3 is TGTGCCAGTATCACCCGGACGTCGACCTACGAGCAGTACTTCCGGCATTTT. It encodes CASITRTSTYEQYFRHF. The full variable domain, completed using reference TRBV19 and TRBJ1-5, is DGGITQSPKYLFRKEGQNVTLSCEQNLNHDAMYWYRQDPGQGLRLIYYSQIVNDFQKGDIAEGYSVSREKKESFPLTVTSAQKNPTAFYLCASITRTSTYEQYFRHFGDGTRLSIL.

Worth noting for this clonotype: A read error may produce the germline difference seen at one junction end. The J gene is TRBJ1-6, the V gene TRBV5-1, with D unresolved. The germline V gene encodes CDR1 SGHRS and CDR2 YFSETQ. CDR3 length equals 14 residues. CDR3 coding DNA: TGTGCCAGCAGCGCGAGGACGGGCATCTCACCCCTCCACTTT. It yields the protein CASSARTGISPLHF. The whole variable domain, remainder taken from reference TRBV5-1 and TRBJ1-6, is KAGVTQTPRYLIKTRGQQVTLSCSPISGHRSVSWYQQTPGQGLQFLFEYFSETQRNKGNFPGRFSGRQFSNSRSEMNVSTLELGDSALYLCASSARTGISPLHFGNGTRLTVT.

J is TRBJ1-6 and V is TRBV24-1; D call uncertain. Germline assignment: CDR1 KGHDR and CDR2 SFDVKD. The CDR3 extends over 12 amino acids. With 11 bases removed from V and 6 bases from J, the gap between germline ends came to 10 bases. The CDR3 loop reads CAIRPSNSPLHF. CDR3 DNA sequence: TGTGCCATTAGACCGAGTAATTCACCCCTCCACTTT.

As regards this clonotype: One end of the junction varies from germline; a read error may be responsible. The rearrangement uses TRBV7-2 and TRBJ2-7, with D perhaps given as TRBD1 or TRBD2 (6 bases each). The CDR3 is 14 amino acids. Germline V CDR1 and CDR2: SGHTA, FQGNSA. CDR3: CATSVRGLAYEKHF. The DNA of the CDR3 is TGTGCCACCAGCGTACGGGGGCTGGCCTACGAGAAGCACTTC.

The chain uses TRBV4-2 and TRBJ2-3; either TRBD1 or TRBD2 may fit D (6 bases each). V lost 4 bases to trimming and J lost 8 bases, with 19 bases between them. The CDR3 covers 15 residues. Looked up from germline, CDR1 is LGHNA and CDR2 is YNFKEQ. CDR3 coding DNA: TGTGCCAGCAGCCCAGAAGTGGGGGGCCCAGGTACGCAGTATTTT. Encoded protein: CASSPEVGGPGTQYF.

Notes on this clonotype: Likely a read error: the CDR3 ends without its conserved phenylalanine or tryptophan. It is unclear where the CDR3 begins or ends on the DNA, so no DNA is shown, and the CDR3 is as TCRdb lists it. This chain uses TRBV19 with TRBJ1-6; TRBD1 is the table's D call and was not checked against the DNA. The CDR3 is 14 residues long, ends included. Germline CDR1 reads LNHDA; CDR2 reads SQIVND (reference sequence). CDR3 region: CASSPQTATEPFYL.

A remark on this clonotype: Because the CDR3 is missing its conserved closing phenylalanine or tryptophan, this is likely a read error. Because the CDR3's place on the DNA is in doubt, the DNA is left out and the CDR3 is given as listed by TCRdb. V is TRBV2 and J is TRBJ1-3; the table names TRBD1, a call not compared with the DNA. CDR1 is SNHLY and CDR2 is FYNNEI in the germline V gene. The CDR3 spans 16 amino acids, including both terminal residues. CDR3 region: CASSLGGAGNSPLHFG.